Below, one T cell receptor (beta chain) is given with its context. The data belong to a study of T cell changes during pregnancy in multiple sclerosis. Germline trimming cut 3 bases from V and 1 base from J; bases unmatched to any gene: 8. The CDR3 is 16 residues long. Germline assignment: CDR1 GTSNPN and CDR2 SVGIG (reference sequence). Clones were read by immunoSEQ multiplex PCR, and TCRdb kept only the in-frame ones, dropping some. The sample lists about 60,000 clones, around 91% occurring once. V and J are TRBV30 and TRBJ1-5; 8 bases map to TRBD1. Sequences were derived from peripheral blood, sampled in the second trimester of pregnancy. The sequence derives from a female donor in good health, enrolled as a control in a pregnancy study. CDR3 loop: CAWSPGGSHSNQPQHF. CDR3 DNA: TGTGCCTGGAGCCCAGGGGGCAGTCACAGCAATCAGCCCCAGCATTTT.